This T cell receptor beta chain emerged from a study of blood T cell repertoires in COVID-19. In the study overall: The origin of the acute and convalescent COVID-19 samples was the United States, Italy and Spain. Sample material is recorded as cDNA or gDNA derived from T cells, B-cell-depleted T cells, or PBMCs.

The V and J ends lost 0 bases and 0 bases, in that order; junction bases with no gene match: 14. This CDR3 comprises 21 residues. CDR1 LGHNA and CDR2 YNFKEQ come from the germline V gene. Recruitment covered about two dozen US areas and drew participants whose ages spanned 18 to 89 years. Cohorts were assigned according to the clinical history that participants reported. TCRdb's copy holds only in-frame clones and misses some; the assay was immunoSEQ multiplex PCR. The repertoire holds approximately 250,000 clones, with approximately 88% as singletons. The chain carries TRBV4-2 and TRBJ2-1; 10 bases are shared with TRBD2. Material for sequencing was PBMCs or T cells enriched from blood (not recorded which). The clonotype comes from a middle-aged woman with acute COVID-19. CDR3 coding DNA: TGTGCCAGCAGCCAAGATCTCGCGGGTAGCGGGGGGTCAAGCTCCTACAATGAGCAGTTCTTC. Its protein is CASSQDLAGSGGSSSYNEQFF.